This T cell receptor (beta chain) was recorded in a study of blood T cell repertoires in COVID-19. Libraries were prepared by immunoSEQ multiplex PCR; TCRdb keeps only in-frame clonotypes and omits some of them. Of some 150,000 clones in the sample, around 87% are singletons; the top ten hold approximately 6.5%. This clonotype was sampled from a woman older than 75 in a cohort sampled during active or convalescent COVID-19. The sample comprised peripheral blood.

The CDR3 DNA is TGTGCCAGCAGCCAAGATTGGGCAGGCCTTTATGGCTACACCTTC. Protein sequence: CASSQDWAGLYGYTF. The V and J genes are TRBV3-1 (or the pseudogene TRBV3-2) and TRBJ1-2; D is unclear. Germline CDR1 is LGHDT and CDR2 is YNNKEL (reference sequence). The V gene lost 0 bases and the J gene lost 5 bases, with 13 bases spanning the gap. The CDR3 extends over 15 amino acids.